The 27 T cell receptor beta chains listed next were all sequenced from one sample in a study of response to subunit inactivated influenza vaccine. TCRdb re-called the RT-PCR reads through MiXCR, storing one row per CDR3 protein. Found here are about 530,000 distinct CDR3 sequences, 13% of them singletons; the top ten hold 10% to 15%. The starting material was PBMCs from blood, obtained more than 35 days after vaccination. All receptors derive from a man aged 45-65 years who received an inactivated influenza vaccine.

The rearrangement joins TRBV5-1 to TRBJ1-1; no clear D. Germline V CDR1 and CDR2: SGHRS, YFSETQ. This CDR3 contains 14 residues. V shed 0 bases and J shed 1 base, with 7 bases lying between them. CDR3 sequence reads: CASSLVTANTEAFF. The DNA of the CDR3 is TGCGCCAGCAGCTTGGTAACGGCGAACACTGAAGCTTTCTTT. Together with reference TRBV5-1 and TRBJ1-1, the CDR3 gives the full variable domain: KAGVTQTPRYLIKTRGQQVTLSCSPISGHRSVSWYQQTPGQGLQFLFEYFSETQRNKGNFPGRFSGRQFSNSRSEMNVSTLELGDSALYLCASSLVTANTEAFFGQGTRLTVV.

The chain combines TRBV5-1 with TRBJ2-4; a weak D match, TRBD2 (7 bases). Per the germline V gene, CDR1 is SGHRS and CDR2 is YFSETQ. The CDR3 is 14 residues long. V lost 1 base and J 7 bases, leaving 12 bases between the germline ends. The CDR3 loop is CASSLSGGANIQYF. CDR3 nucleotides: TGCGCCAGCAGCTTGTCGGGGGGCGCGAACATTCAGTACTTC.

Ten or more counts support this clonotype. The genes are TRBV29-1 and TRBJ1-1, with 7 bases matching TRBD1. The V and J ends lost 2 bases and 10 bases, in that order; junction bases with no gene match: 7. This CDR3 contains 12 residues. The germline V gene encodes CDR1 SQVTM and CDR2 ANQGSEA. CDR3 bases: TGCAGCGTTGAAATCTCGACAGGGCGAGCTTTCTTT. Its protein product is CSVEISTGRAFF.

This clonotype was found a few times. V is TRBV13 and J is TRBJ2-1; 10 bases fit TRBD2. The germline gives CDR1 PRHDT, CDR2 FYEKMQ (reference sequence). This CDR3 comprises 21 residues. Unmatched junction bases numbered 20, after V lost 6 bases and J lost 0 bases. The CDR3 here is CASSAPGTTGTSVFSYNEQFF. The DNA of the CDR3 is TGTGCCAGCAGTGCGCCAGGGACAACCGGGACTAGCGTCTTCTCCTACAATGAGCAGTTCTTC.

The chain recombines TRBV10-3 with TRBJ1-4; the match to TRBD1 covers 8 bases. This CDR3 has 15 amino acids. V trimming: 6 bases; J trimming: 5 bases; junction bases outside the gene matches: 8. CDR1 and CDR2 (germline): ENHRY, SYGVKD. CDR3 DNA sequence: TGTGCCATCAGCCCGGGGGGACAGGAGAATGAAAAACTGTTTTTT. Its translation: CAISPGGQENEKLFF.

This clonotype came up a few times. The chain carries TRBV9 and TRBJ2-7; D is uncertain. V shed 3 bases and J shed 5 bases, with 12 bases lying between them. The CDR3 is 13 amino acids. Germline loops: CDR1 SGDLS, CDR2 YYNGEE. Here the CDR3 reads CASSAGLKNEQYF. The CDR3 nucleotides read TGTGCCAGCAGCGCGGGCCTAAAGAACGAGCAGTACTTC. Filled out from reference TRBV9 and TRBJ2-7, the complete variable domain reads DSGVTQTPKHLITATGQRVTLRCSPRSGDLSVYWYQQSLDQGLQFLIQYYNGEERAKGNILERFSAQQFPDLHSELNLSSLELGDSALYFCASSAGLKNEQYFGPGTRLTVT.

As for this clonotype: A much larger clone is a single base away; this may be a read error. The chain has TRBV6-1 and TRBJ2-1, with D possibly matching TRBD2 (5 bases). V lost 6 bases and J lost 0, with 15 bases in between. The CDR3 loop spans 16 amino acids. CDR1 and CDR2 (germline): MNHNS, SASEGT. The CDR3 protein is CASRNQAVNSYNEQFF. For the CDR3, the DNA is TGTGCCAGCAGGAACCAAGCGGTTAACTCCTACAATGAGCAGTTCTTC.

The sample holds many counts of this clonotype. The chain employs TRBV7-2 and TRBJ2-3; D possibly corresponds to TRBD1 (6 bases). The CDR3 is 13 amino acids. Per the germline V gene, CDR1 is SGHTA and CDR2 is FQGNSA. The ends were cut back, 5 bases at V and 3 bases at J, with 9 bases in the middle. This CDR3 is CASSPQGTDTQYF. CDR3 nucleotides: TGTGCCAGCAGCCCACAGGGAACAGATACGCAGTATTTT. Variable domain in full (rest from reference TRBV7-2 and TRBJ2-3): GAGVSQSPSNKVTEKGKDVELRCDPISGHTALYWYRQSLGQGLEFLIYFQGNSAPDKSGLPSDRFSAERTGGSVSTLTIQRTQQEDSAVYLCASSPQGTDTQYFGPGTRLTVL.

The chain joins TRBV12-3 or TRBV12-4 to TRBJ2-5; 11 nucleotides match TRBD2. The CDR3 has 14 amino acids. V was clipped by 5 bases and J by 5 bases; unmatched bases: 4. The CDR3 region is CASSILAGVETQYF. DNA for the CDR3: TGTGCCAGCAGTATACTAGCGGGAGTGGAGACCCAGTACTTC.

This clonotype has ten or more counts. The chain has TRBV20-1 and TRBJ2-1; 10 bases match TRBD1. Germline values: CDR1 DFQATT, CDR2 SNEGSKA (reference sequence). The CDR3 is 12 residues long. Unmatched junction bases numbered 10, after V lost 6 bases and J lost 14 bases. This CDR3 is CSATTPGTGEFF. The CDR3 DNA reads TGCAGTGCAACCACCCCCGGGACAGGGGAGTTCTTC.

The rearrangement joins TRBV5-6 to TRBJ2-1, with 11 positions matching TRBD1. V shed 4 bases and J 7 bases; nucleotides not matched to a gene: 7. Germline values: CDR1 SGHDT, CDR2 YYEEEE. The CDR3 loop spans 15 amino acids. CDR3 sequence: CASSDLGQGANEQFF. DNA for the CDR3: TGTGCCAGCAGCGACCTCGGACAGGGGGCGAATGAGCAGTTCTTC. Variable domain in full (rest from reference TRBV5-6 and TRBJ2-1): DAGVTQSPTHLIKTRGQQVTLRCSPKSGHDTVSWYQQALGQGPQFIFQYYEEEERQRGNFPDRFSGHQFPNYSSELNVNALLLGDSALYLCASSDLGQGANEQFFGPGTRLTVL.

Ten or more counts support this clonotype. The chain recombines TRBV10-3 with TRBJ2-7, with D hard to call. The V end was cut by 9 bases, the J end by 2 bases, with 20 bases between. Germline-derived CDR1 and CDR2 are ENHRY and SYGVKD. The CDR3 has 15 residues. This CDR3 is CAITEEPTPTYEQYF. The CDR3 DNA reads TGTGCCATAACTGAGGAACCCACACCGACCTACGAGCAGTACTTC.

This rearrangement joins TRBV7-9 to TRBJ2-1, with 8 positions matching TRBD2. Germline CDR1 SEHNR, CDR2 FQNEAQ (reference sequence). J was trimmed by 4 bases and V by 5 bases; bases with no gene match: 7. The CDR3 runs to 15 residues. Written as DNA, the CDR3 is TGTGCCAGCAGCCAGGGGCGGGGGGAATACAATGAGCAGTTCTTC. Amino acid sequence: CASSQGRGEYNEQFF.

Worth noting for this clonotype: One junction end disagrees with the germline gene, perhaps due to a read error. The chain combines TRBV7-9 with TRBJ2-5; TRBD1 matches 7 bases. Germline CDR1 SEHNR, CDR2 FQNEAQ (reference sequence). The CDR3 has 14 residues. In DNA form, the CDR3 reads TGTGCCAGCACCCCTGGGACAGTCCAAGAGACACAGTACTTC. Translating gives CASTPGTVQETQYF.

This clonotype was observed many times. J is TRBJ2-3 and V is TRBV12-3 or TRBV12-4; no definite D call. Trimming shortened V by 3 bases and J by 4 bases, and 11 bases separated the two germline ends. This CDR3 spans 14 amino acids. CDR3 region: CASSFRFGSDTQYF. CDR3 DNA sequence: TGTGCCAGCAGTTTTAGATTCGGGTCAGATACGCAGTATTTT.

V gene TRBV5-1 combines with J gene TRBJ2-1, with 7 bases lining up with TRBD2. V shed 7 bases, J shed 5 bases, and the junction held 9 bases outside the gene matches. The CDR3 has 14 residues. CDR1 and CDR2 (germline): SGHRS, YFSETQ. CDR3 in DNA: TGCGCCAGCGGGGGGGGGATGGGACACAATGAGCAGTTCTTC. Its translation is CASGGGMGHNEQFF. Looking up the rest from reference TRBV5-1 and TRBJ2-1 gives the full variable domain: KAGVTQTPRYLIKTRGQQVTLSCSPISGHRSVSWYQQTPGQGLQFLFEYFSETQRNKGNFPGRFSGRQFSNSRSEMNVSTLELGDSALYLCASGGGMGHNEQFFGPGTRLTVL.

This clonotype was seen a handful of times. CDR3 residues: CSARVRAGRRETQYF. CDR3 sequence (DNA): TGCAGTGCTAGAGTCCGGGCAGGCCGCCGAGAGACCCAGTACTTC. The chain uses TRBV20-1 and TRBJ2-5; D gene unclear. The CDR3 has 15 amino acids. Germline V gene lookup returns CDR1 DFQATT and CDR2 SNEGSKA (reference sequence). V shed 1 base and J shed 4 bases, with 16 bases lying between them.

The genes are TRBV5-1 and TRBJ2-7, with 12 bases fitting TRBD1. J was trimmed by 6 bases and V by 0 bases; bases with no gene match: 4. The CDR3 sequence is 15 residues long. The V gene's germline CDR1 is SGHRS and CDR2 YFSETQ. CDR3 DNA: TGCGCCAGCAGCTTGGGGTCGGGACAGGGGGCCGAGCAGTACTTC. Amino acid sequence: CASSLGSGQGAEQYF.

The table lists this clonotype with a few counts. This rearrangement joins TRBV24-1 to TRBJ2-2; D is possibly TRBD2 (6 bases). Per germline, CDR1 KGHDR and CDR2 SFDVKD. Trimming pared 0 bases from V and 4 bases from J, leaving 8 bases between. The CDR3 is made up of 15 amino acids. The CDR3 DNA follows: TGTGCCACCAGTGATTTGCAGGGACTCACCGGGGAGCTGTTTTTT. This gives the protein CATSDLQGLTGELFF.

There are many counts of this clonotype. The chain couples TRBV15 to TRBJ2-3, with 9 bases lining up with TRBD1. V shed 5 bases, J shed 4 bases, and the junction held 7 bases outside the gene matches. The CDR3 spans 15 residues. Germline-derived CDR1 and CDR2 are LNHNV and YYDKDF (reference sequence). This CDR3 is CATSLRDRVADTQYF. Here the CDR3 DNA reads TGTGCCACCAGCTTACGGGACAGGGTCGCAGATACGCAGTATTTT.

This clonotype turned up a few times. The chain is built from TRBV20-1 and TRBJ2-2; D possibly corresponds to TRBD2 (6 bases). The ends were cut back, 5 bases at V and 0 bases at J, with 10 bases in the middle. The germline CDR1 and CDR2 sequences are DFQATT and SNEGSKA (reference sequence). The CDR3 has 14 amino acids. In nucleotides, the CDR3 is TGCAGTGCTCTTAGCGGCGCGAACACCGGGGAGCTGTTTTTT. Translated: CSALSGANTGELFF.

This chain links TRBV6-2 or TRBV6-3 with TRBJ2-7; TRBD2 agrees at 10 bases. CDR1 MNHEY and CDR2 SVGEGT come from the germline V gene. The CDR3 is 15 amino acids. The V and J ends lost 6 bases and 2 bases, in that order; junction bases with no gene match: 7. This chain's CDR3 is CASRRTSGPAYEQYF. CDR3 nucleotide sequence: TGTGCCAGCAGGCGGACTAGCGGCCCAGCCTACGAGCAGTACTTC.

This clonotype turned up a few times. The J gene is TRBJ2-7, the V gene TRBV7-9, with TRBD1 identical over 9 bases. This CDR3 has 16 residues. V gave up 5 bases and J gave up 2 bases; unmatched junction bases: 10. Germline V CDR1 and CDR2: SEHNR, FQNEAQ (reference sequence). CDR3 bases: TGTGCCAGCAGCCCGGACAGGGGTTTCCATCCCTACGAGCAGTACTTC. Encoded protein: CASSPDRGFHPYEQYF. The variable domain in full, completed from reference TRBV7-9 and TRBJ2-7, reads DTGVSQNPRHKITKRGQNVTFRCDPISEHNRLYWYRQTLGQGPEFLTYFQNEAQLEKSRLLSDRFSAERPKGSFSTLEIQRTEQGDSAMYLCASSPDRGFHPYEQYFGPGTRLTVT.

This clonotype was picked up many times. The chain is built from TRBV7-3 and TRBJ2-1; 7 bases match TRBD2. The length of the CDR3 is 16 residues. V lost 1 base, J lost 6 bases, and 9 bases stayed unmatched. Germline V gene data show CDR1 as SGHTA and CDR2 as FQGTGA. In DNA, the CDR3 is TGTGCCAGCAGCTTAATGGGGCGAGCGGGAATCAATGAGCAGTTCTTC. This sequence encodes CASSLMGRAGINEQFF.

The V call is TRBV6-4, the J call TRBJ2-6; a weak D match, TRBD2 (6 bases). Germline V CDR1 and CDR2: MRHNA, SNTAGT. This CDR3 is built from 15 residues. Trimming left V 4 bases short and J 0 bases short, with 7 bases between. This CDR3 is CASSVGGSGANVLTF. Written as DNA, the CDR3 is TGTGCCAGCAGTGTGGGGGGCTCTGGGGCCAACGTCCTGACTTTC.

CDR3 DNA: TGTGCCAGCAGCATACAAAGAGCCACCGGGGAGCTGTTTTTT. Its protein is CASSIQRATGELFF. This chain connects TRBV7-9 to TRBJ2-2, with D unclear. The V and J ends lost 5 bases and 4 bases respectively, with 11 bases between them. This CDR3 has 14 amino acids. Germline-derived CDR1 and CDR2 are SEHNR and FQNEAQ (reference sequence).

The V and J genes are TRBV20-1 and TRBJ2-2; 8 positions agree with TRBD2. Germline V lookup: CDR1 DFQATT, CDR2 SNEGSKA (reference sequence). Germline trimming cut 6 bases from V and 7 bases from J; bases unmatched to any gene: 13. The CDR3 extends over 15 amino acids. The CDR3 DNA follows: TGCAGTGCCACCGGGACTAGGGTTGTGGGCGGGGAGCTGTTTTTT. This encodes CSATGTRVVGGELFF.